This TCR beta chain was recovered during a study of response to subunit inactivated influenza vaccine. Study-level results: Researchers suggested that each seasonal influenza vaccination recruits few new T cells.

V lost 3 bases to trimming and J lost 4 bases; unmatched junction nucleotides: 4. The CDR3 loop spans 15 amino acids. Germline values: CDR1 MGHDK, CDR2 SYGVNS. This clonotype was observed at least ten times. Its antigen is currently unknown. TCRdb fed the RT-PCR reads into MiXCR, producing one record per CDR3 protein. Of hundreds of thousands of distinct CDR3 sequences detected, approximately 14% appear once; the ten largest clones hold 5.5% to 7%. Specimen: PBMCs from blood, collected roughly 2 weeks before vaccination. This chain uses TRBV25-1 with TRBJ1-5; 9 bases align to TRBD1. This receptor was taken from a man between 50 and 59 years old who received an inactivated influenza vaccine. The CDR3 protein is CASSESTGGNQPQHF. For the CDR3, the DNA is TGTGCCAGCAGTGAGTCGACAGGGGGAAATCAGCCCCAGCATTTT.